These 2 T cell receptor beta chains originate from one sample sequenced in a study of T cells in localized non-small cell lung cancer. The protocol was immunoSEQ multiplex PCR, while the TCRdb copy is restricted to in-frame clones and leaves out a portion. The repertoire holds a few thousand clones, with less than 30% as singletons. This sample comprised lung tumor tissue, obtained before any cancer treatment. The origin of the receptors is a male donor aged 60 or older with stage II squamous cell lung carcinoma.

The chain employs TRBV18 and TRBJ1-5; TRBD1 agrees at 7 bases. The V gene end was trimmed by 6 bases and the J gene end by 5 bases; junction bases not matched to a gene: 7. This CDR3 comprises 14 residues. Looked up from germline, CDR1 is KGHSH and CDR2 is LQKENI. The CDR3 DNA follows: TGTGCCAGCTCCCGCGACAGGGCTGATCAGCCCCAGCATTTT. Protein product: CASSRDRADQPQHF.

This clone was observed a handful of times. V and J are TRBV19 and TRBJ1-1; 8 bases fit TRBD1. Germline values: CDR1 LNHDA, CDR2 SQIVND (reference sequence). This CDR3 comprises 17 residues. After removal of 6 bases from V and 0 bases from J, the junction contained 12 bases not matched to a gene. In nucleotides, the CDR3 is TGTGCCAGTAGAAGGACGGGACAGGCGGTGATGAACACTGAAGCTTTCTTT. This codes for CASRRTGQAVMNTEAFF.